This TCR beta chain appears in the sequencing data of a study of cytomegalovirus exposure and HLA in healthy donors. Regarding the study as a whole: When analyzed later, the rates of TCR association showed variation by HLA locus, with DRB1 the most and HLA-C the fewest. The study designated roughly 160 TCR beta chains cytomegalovirus-associated.

It was with 60 Vbeta and 13 Jbeta primers that the PCR ran. TCRdb keeps only in-frame clones here, not all; method: immunoSEQ multiplex PCR. The table lists about 150,000 clones, 80% of them singletons. This clone was found a few times. The antigen is not known. Germline CDR1 reads SGHAT; CDR2 reads FQNNGV. The CDR3 totals 15 residues. After removal of 2 bases from V and 5 bases from J, the junction contained 4 bases not matched to a gene. Material for sequencing was PBMCs. The V gene is TRBV11-2, the J gene TRBJ2-3; 10 bases are shared with TRBD2. This TCR came from a man under 40 in good health and CMV-seropositive. The CDR3 DNA follows: TGTGCCAGCAGCTTATTAGCGGGAGGCGTAGATACGCAGTATTTT. Its protein is CASSLLAGGVDTQYF.